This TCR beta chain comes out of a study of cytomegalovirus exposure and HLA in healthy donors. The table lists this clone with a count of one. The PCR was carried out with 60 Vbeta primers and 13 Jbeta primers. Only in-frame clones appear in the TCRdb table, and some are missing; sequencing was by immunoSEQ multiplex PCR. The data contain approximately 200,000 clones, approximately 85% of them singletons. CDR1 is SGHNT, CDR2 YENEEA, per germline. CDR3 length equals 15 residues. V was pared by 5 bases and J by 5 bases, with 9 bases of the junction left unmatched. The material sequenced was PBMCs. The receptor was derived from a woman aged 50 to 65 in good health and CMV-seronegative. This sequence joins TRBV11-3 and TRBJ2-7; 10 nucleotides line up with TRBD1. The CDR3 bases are TGTGCCAGCAGCCTTCCCCGGGACAGGGGCGACGAGCAGTACTTC. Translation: CASSLPRDRGDEQYF.